This T cell receptor (beta chain) was documented in a study of cytomegalovirus exposure and HLA in healthy donors. Germline loops: CDR1 GTSNPN, CDR2 SVGIG (reference sequence). This CDR3 has 11 residues. V was trimmed by 5 bases and J by 10 bases, leaving 14 bases between them. With 60 Vbeta and 13 Jbeta primers, the PCR was carried out. Assay used: immunoSEQ multiplex PCR; TCRdb lists only in-frame clones, some missing. The profile shows about 93,000 clones, under 85% of them singletons. This clone has just a few counts. The antigen is not known. Broader study findings: In vitro experiments confirmed that three CMV-associated chains were specific for CMV antigens.

Sequencing was performed on PBMCs. The origin of this receptor is a boy aged 10-17 years in good health and CMV-seronegative. This rearrangement joins TRBV30 to TRBJ1-2, with D possibly TRBD1 on 5 matching bases. CDR3 bases: TGTGCCTGGGGGGGGGTATCAACCTACACCTTC. Its protein product is CAWGGVSTYTF.